The source of this T cell receptor beta chain is a study of blood T cell repertoires in COVID-19. Study-wide background: Collection of acute and convalescent COVID-19 samples took place in the United States, Italy and Spain.

Using immunoSEQ multiplex PCR, the repertoire was profiled, and TCRdb retains in-frame clones only, with some absent. The sample has about 55,000 clones, roughly 85% seen once. CDR1 and CDR2 from the germline V gene are MNHEY and SVGAGI. The V gene end was trimmed by 6 bases and the J gene end by 10 bases; junction bases not matched to a gene: 11. CDR3 length equals 14 residues. The sequencing sample was made of peripheral blood. J is TRBJ2-3 and V is TRBV6-5, with 9 bases fitting TRBD1. This receptor was taken from a human donor in a cohort sampled during active COVID-19. In nucleotides, the CDR3 is TGTGCCAGCAGCCACGGACAGGGGACTATGGCGCAGTATTTT. Translating gives CASSHGQGTMAQYF.